This TCR beta chain was sequenced for a study of T-cell reconstitution after alpha-beta-depleted transplantation in children. Germline CDR1 reads MGHRA; CDR2 reads YSYEKL. The V segment lost 3 bases and the J segment 4 bases; nucleotides outside the gene matches: 14. The CDR3 sequence is 18 residues long. A TCRbeta library incorporating unique molecular identifiers was prepared. TCRdb re-called the PCR reads through MiXCR, storing one row per CDR3 protein. Among about 1,000,000 distinct CDR3 sequences listed, about 30% were seen once. Study-wide findings and caveats: Some patients showed high day-60 TCRbeta diversity, which derived from surviving recipient T cells and thymic progenitors. Counts and diversity of T cells one year after transplant came mostly from newly produced T cells.

This clonotype was seen more than once but under ten times. The target antigen is unknown. The receptor was derived from a boy in the first two years of life who had a stem cell transplant for SCID, so the T cells may come from the graft donor. The V and J genes are TRBV4-1 and TRBJ2-1; TRBD1 aligns across 8 bases. The specimen was PBMCs, mostly from graft donor cells, collected 360 days after TCRalphabeta/CD19-depleted stem cell transplant. CDR3 nucleotides: TGCGCCAGCAGCCATCACCCAGGGGGCCTTTCAAATTACAATGAGCAGTTCTTC. This gives the protein CASSHHPGGLSNYNEQFF.